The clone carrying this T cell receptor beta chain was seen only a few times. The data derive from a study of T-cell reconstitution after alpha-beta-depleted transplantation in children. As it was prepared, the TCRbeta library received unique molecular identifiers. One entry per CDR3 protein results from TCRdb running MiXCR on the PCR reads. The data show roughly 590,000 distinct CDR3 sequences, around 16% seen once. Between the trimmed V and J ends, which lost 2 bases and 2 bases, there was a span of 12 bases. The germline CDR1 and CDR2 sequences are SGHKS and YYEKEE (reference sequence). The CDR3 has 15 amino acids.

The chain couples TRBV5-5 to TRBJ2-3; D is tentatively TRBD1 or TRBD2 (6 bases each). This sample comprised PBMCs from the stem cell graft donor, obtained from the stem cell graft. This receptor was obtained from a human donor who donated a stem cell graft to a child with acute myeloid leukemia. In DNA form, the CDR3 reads TGTGCCAGCAGCTTCCCCACGGGGGCCACAGATACGCAGTATTTT. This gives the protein CASSFPTGATDTQYF.